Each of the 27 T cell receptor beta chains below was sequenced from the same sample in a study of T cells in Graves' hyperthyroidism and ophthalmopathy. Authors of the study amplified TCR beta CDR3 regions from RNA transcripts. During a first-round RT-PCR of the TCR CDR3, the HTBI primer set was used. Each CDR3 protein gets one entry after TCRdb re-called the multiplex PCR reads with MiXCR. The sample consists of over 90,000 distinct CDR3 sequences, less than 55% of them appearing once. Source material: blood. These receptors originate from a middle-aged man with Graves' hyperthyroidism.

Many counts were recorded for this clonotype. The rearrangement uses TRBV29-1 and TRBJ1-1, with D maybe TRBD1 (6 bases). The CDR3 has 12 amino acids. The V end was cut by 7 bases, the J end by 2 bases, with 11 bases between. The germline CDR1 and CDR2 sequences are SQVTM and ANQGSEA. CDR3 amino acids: CSAPRGNTEAFF. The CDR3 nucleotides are TGCAGCGCCCCCAGGGGAAACACTGAAGCTTTCTTT.

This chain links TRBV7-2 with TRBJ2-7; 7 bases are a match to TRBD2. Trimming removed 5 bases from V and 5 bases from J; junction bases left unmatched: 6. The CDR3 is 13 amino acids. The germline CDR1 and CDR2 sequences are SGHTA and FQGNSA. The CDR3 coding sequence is TGTGCCAGCAGCCTACCGACTAGCAACGAGCAGTACTTC. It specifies CASSLPTSNEQYF.

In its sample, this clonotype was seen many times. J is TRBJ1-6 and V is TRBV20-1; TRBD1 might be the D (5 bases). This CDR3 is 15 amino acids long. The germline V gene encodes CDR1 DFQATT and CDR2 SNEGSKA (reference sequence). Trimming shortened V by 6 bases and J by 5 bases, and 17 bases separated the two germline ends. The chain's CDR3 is CSAQNALRDNSPLHF. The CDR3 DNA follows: TGCAGTGCCCAAAACGCCCTCAGGGATAATTCACCCCTCCACTTT.

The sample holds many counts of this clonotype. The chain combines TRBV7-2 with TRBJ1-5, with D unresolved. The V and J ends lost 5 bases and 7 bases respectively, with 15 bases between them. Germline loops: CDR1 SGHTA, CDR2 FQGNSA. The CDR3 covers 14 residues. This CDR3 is CASSPSGMEQPQHF. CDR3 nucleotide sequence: TGTGCCAGCAGCCCCTCCGGGATGGAACAGCCCCAGCATTTT.

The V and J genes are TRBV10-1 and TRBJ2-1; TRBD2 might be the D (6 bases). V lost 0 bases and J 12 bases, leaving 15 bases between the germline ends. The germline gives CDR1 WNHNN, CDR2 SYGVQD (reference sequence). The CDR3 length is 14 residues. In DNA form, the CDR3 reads TGCGCCAGCAGTGAGTCGCGGACTACGGGTTCGCAGTTCTTC. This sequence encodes CASSESRTTGSQFF.

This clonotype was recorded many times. CDR3 in amino acids: CASSTGDNGELFF. CDR3 coding DNA: TGTGCCAGCAGTACAGGGGATAACGGGGAGCTGTTTTTT. The V call is TRBV6-5, the J call TRBJ2-2; TRBD1 matches at 7 bases. J gave up 7 bases and V 5 bases, and 4 bases lay outside the gene matches. Germline V gene data show CDR1 as MNHEY and CDR2 as SVGAGI. The CDR3 consists of 13 residues.

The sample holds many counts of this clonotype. The CDR3 bases are TGTGCCAGCAGCTCAACAGGGGAGGCTGAAGCTTTCTTT. Translating gives CASSSTGEAEAFF. V and J are TRBV7-3 and TRBJ1-1; 7 positions agree with TRBD1. V shed 4 bases, J shed 6 bases, and the junction held 5 bases outside the gene matches. CDR1 is SGHTA and CDR2 is FQGTGA in the germline V gene. This CDR3 is 13 amino acids long.

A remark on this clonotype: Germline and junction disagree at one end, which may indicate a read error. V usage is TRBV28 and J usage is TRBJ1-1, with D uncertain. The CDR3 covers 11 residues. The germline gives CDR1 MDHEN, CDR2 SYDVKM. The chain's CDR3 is CASSLNSEAFF. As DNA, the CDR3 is TGTGCCAGCAGTTTAAACAGTGAAGCTTTCTTT.

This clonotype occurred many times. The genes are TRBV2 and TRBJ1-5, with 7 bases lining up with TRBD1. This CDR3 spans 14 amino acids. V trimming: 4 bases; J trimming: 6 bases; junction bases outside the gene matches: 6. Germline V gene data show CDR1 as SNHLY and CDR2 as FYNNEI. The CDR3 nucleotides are TGTGCCAGCAGTGCTCAGACAGGGACTCAGCCCCAGCATTTT. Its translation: CASSAQTGTQPQHF.

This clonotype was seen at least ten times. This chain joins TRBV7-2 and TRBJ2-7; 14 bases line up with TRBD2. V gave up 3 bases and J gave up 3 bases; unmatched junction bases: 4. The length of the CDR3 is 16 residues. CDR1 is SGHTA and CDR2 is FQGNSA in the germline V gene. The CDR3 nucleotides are TGTGCCAGCAGCTTCTCCGGGACTAGCGGGAGCTACGAGCAGTACTTC. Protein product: CASSFSGTSGSYEQYF.

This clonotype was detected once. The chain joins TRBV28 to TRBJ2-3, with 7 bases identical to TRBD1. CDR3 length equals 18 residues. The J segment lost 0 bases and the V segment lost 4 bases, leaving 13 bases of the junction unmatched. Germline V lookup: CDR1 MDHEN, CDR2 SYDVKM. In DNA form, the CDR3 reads TGTGCCAGCAGTTCACCCCCACAGGGGACCCGAAGCACAGATACGCAGTATTTT. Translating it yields CASSSPPQGTRSTDTQYF. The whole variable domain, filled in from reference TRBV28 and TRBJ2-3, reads DVKVTQSSRYLVKRTGEKVFLECVQDMDHENMFWYRQDPGLGLRLIYFSYDVKMKEKGDIPEGYSVSREKKERFSLILESASTNQTSMYLCASSSPPQGTRSTDTQYFGPGTRLTVL.

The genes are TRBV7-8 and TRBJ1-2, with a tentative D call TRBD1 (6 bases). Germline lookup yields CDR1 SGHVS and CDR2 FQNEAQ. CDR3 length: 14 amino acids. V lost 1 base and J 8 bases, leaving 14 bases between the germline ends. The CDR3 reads CASSLVGGASGYTF. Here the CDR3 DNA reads TGTGCCAGCAGCTTAGTGGGGGGGGCTAGCGGCTACACCTTC.

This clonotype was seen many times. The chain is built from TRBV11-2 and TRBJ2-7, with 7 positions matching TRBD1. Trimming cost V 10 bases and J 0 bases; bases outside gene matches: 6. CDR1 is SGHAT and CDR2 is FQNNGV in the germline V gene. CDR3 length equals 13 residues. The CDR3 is CATTGDGSYEQYF. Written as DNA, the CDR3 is TGTGCCACCACAGGGGACGGCTCCTACGAGCAGTACTTC.

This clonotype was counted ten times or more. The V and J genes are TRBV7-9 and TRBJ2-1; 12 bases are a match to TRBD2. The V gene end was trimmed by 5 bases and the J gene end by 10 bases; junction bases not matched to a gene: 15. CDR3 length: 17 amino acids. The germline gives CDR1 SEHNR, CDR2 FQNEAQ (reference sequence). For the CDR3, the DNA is TGTGCCAGCAGCCTCTCATATATGGGGCTAGCGGGAGGGGAGCAGTTCTTC. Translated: CASSLSYMGLAGGEQFF.

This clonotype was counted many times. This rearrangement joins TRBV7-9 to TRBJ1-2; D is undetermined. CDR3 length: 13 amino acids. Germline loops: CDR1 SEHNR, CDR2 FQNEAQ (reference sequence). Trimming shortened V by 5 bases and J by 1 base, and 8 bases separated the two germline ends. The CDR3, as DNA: TGTGCCAGCAGCCTGGGAGATAACTATGGCTACACCTTC. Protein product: CASSLGDNYGYTF.

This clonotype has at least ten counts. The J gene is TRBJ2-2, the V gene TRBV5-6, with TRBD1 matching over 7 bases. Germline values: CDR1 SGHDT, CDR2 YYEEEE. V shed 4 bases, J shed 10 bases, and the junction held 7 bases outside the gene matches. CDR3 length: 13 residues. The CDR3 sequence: CASSRDTGAELFF. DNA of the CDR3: TGTGCCAGCAGCCGCGATACAGGGGCGGAGCTGTTTTTT.

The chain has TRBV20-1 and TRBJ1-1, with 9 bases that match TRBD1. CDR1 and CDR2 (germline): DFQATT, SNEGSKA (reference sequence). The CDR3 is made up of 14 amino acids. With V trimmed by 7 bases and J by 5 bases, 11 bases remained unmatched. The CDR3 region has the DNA TGCAGTGTCGGGGGGACAGGGTTGGGGACTGAAGCTTTCTTT. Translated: CSVGGTGLGTEAFF.

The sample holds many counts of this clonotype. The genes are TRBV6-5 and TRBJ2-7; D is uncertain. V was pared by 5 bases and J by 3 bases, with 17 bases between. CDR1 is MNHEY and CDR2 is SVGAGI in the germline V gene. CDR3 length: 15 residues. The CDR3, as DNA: TGTGCCAGCAGTAACGGGCCCCCTTCCCGCTACGAGCAGTACTTC. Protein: CASSNGPPSRYEQYF.

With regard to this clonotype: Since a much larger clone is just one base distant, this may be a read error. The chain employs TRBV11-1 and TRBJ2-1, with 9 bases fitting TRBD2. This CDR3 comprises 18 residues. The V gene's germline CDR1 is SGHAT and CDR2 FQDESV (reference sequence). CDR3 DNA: TGTGCCGGCAGCTTAGTAGCAGCGGGAGGAGATGGGTACAATGAGCAGTTCTTC. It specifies CAGSLVAAGGDGYNEQFF. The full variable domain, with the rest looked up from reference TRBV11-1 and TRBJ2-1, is EAEVAQSPRYKITEKSQAVAFWCDPISGHATLYWYRQILGQGPELLVQFQDESVVDDSQLPKDRFSAERLKGVDSTLKIQPAELGDSAMYLCAGSLVAAGGDGYNEQFFGPGTRLTVL.

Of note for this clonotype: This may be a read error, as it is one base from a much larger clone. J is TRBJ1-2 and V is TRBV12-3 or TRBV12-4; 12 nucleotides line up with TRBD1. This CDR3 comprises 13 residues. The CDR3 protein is CATAGTGGEGCTF. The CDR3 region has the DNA TGTGCCACTGCGGGGACAGGGGGCGAGGGCTGCACCTTC.

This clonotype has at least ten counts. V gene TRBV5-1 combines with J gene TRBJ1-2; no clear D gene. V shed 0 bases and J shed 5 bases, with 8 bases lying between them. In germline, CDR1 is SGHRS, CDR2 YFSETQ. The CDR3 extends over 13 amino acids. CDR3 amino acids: CASSLDAEYGYTF. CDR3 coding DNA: TGCGCCAGCAGCTTGGATGCGGAGTATGGCTACACCTTC.

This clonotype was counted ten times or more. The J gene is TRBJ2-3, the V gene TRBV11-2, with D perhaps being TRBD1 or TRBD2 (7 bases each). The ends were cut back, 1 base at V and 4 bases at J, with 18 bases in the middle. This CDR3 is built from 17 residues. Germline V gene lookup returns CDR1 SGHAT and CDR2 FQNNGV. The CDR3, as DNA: TGTGCCAGCAGCTTAGTTTGGGGAGGGGGCAGTGCAGATACGCAGTATTTT. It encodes CASSLVWGGGSADTQYF.

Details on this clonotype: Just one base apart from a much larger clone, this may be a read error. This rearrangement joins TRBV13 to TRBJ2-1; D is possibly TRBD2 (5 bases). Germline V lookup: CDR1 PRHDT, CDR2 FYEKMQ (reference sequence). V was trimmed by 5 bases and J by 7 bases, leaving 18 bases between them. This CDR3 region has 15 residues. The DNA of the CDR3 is TGTGCCAGCAGCCCCGGAGGATTGAATTGGAATGAGCAGTTCTTC. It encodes CASSPGGLNWNEQFF.

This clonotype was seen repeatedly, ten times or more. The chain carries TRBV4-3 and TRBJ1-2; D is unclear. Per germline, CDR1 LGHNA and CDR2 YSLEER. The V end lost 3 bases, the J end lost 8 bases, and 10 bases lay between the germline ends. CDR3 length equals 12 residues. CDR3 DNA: TGCGCCAGCAGCCAGGGTAGAGGCGGCTACACCTTC. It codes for CASSQGRGGYTF.

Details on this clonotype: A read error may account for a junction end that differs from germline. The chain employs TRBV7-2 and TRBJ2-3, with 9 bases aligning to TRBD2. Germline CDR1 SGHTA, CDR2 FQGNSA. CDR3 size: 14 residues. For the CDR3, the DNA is TGTGCCAGCAGCCTACTAGCGGGCTCAGATGCGCAGTATTTT. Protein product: CASSLLAGSDAQYF.

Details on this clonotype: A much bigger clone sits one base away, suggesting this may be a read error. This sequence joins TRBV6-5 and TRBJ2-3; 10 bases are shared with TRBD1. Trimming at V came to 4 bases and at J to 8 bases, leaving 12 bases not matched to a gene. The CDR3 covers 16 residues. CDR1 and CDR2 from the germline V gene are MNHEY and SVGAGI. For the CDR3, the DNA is TGTGCCAGCAGTTCCTCCGGGACAGGGGTCTCAGGTACGCAGTATTTT. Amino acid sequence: CASSSSGTGVSGTQYF.

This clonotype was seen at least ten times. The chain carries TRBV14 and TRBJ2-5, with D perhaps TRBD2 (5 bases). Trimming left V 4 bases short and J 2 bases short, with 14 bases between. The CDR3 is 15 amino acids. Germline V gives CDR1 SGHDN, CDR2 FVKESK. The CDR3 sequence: CASSRVPGLQETQYF. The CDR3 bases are TGTGCCAGCAGCCGAGTACCGGGGTTACAAGAGACCCAGTACTTC.